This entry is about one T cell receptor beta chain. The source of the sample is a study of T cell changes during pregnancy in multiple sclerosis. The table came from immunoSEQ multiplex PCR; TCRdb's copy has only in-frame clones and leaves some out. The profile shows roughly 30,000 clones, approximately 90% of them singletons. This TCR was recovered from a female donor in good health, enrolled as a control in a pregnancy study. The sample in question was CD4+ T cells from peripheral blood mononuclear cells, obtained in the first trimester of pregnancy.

Here the CDR3 reads CSVLSGVGLDTQYF. CDR3 in DNA: TGCAGCGTCTTAAGCGGGGTTGGATTAGATACGCAGTATTTT. The chain employs TRBV29-1 and TRBJ2-3, with 7 bases aligning to TRBD2. V shed 6 bases, J shed 5 bases, and the junction held 11 bases outside the gene matches. The germline V gene has CDR1 SQVTM and CDR2 ANQGSEA. The CDR3 contains 14 residues.